This T cell receptor (beta chain) was captured by sequencing in a study of T cell changes during pregnancy in multiple sclerosis. The germline V and J ends were trimmed by 0 bases and 0 bases, with 8 bases remaining between them. The CDR3 has 15 amino acids. Germline V CDR1 and CDR2: MNHEY, SMNVEV (reference sequence). Assay: immunoSEQ multiplex PCR; the TCRdb copy retains only in-frame clones and omits some. The sample records 20,000 to 25,000 clones, roughly 84% being singletons. Sequenced here: CD8+ T cells from peripheral blood mononuclear cells, sampled before pregnancy. V and J are TRBV27 and TRBJ1-1, with unresolved D. The sequence derives from a female donor with multiple sclerosis, enrolled in a pregnancy study. DNA for the CDR3: TGTGCCAGCAGTTTATCGGGCAGATTGAACACTGAAGCTTTCTTT. Translation: CASSLSGRLNTEAFF.